The 16 T cell receptor beta chains given below trace back to one sample, sequenced in a study of technical replicates of blood from a few donors. Clones were sequenced by immunoSEQ multiplex PCR, and TCRdb holds only the in-frame ones, with some missing. The table lists about 89,000 clones, around 94% of them singletons. Sequencing input: T cells isolated from PBMCs. The receptors were gathered from a human donor in good health.

This clone turned up a few times. The chain combines TRBV4-1 with TRBJ2-1; 10 positions match TRBD1. The CDR3 covers 17 residues. The V gene end was trimmed by 1 base and the J gene end by 4 bases; junction bases not matched to a gene: 7. Germline V CDR1 and CDR2: MGHRA, YSYEKL. CDR3 residues: CASSQALRQGAYNEQFF. In DNA form, the CDR3 reads TGCGCCAGCAGCCAAGCCCTTCGACAGGGGGCTTACAATGAGCAGTTCTTC.

The rearrangement uses TRBV28 and TRBJ2-1; 8 bases are a match to TRBD2. There are 15 residues in the CDR3. The J segment lost 7 bases and the V segment lost 5 bases, leaving 10 bases of the junction unmatched. Germline lookup yields CDR1 MDHEN and CDR2 SYDVKM. CDR3 sequence: CASSPWREAVNEQFF. The CDR3 DNA sequence: TGTGCCAGCAGTCCTTGGCGGGAGGCTGTGAATGAGCAGTTCTTC. The full variable domain, completed using reference TRBV28 and TRBJ2-1, is DVKVTQSSRYLVKRTGEKVFLECVQDMDHENMFWYRQDPGLGLRLIYFSYDVKMKEKGDIPEGYSVSREKKERFSLILESASTNQTSMYLCASSPWREAVNEQFFGPGTRLTVL.

The V and J genes are TRBV5-4 and TRBJ2-1; TRBD2 aligns across 10 bases. The CDR3 contains 15 residues. With 1 base clipped from V and 9 bases from J, the junction kept 7 bases outside the gene matches. Germline assignment: CDR1 SGHNT and CDR2 YYREEE (reference sequence). The DNA for the CDR3 is TGTGCCAGCAGCTTGAGGCTAGCGGGAGTCCCTGAGCAGTTCTTC. Translated, it gives CASSLRLAGVPEQFF.

The chain recombines TRBV7-2 with TRBJ2-3, with 9 bases that match TRBD2. After removal of 4 bases from V and 2 bases from J, the junction contained 1 base not matched to a gene. Germline V gives CDR1 SGHTA, CDR2 FQGNSA. This CDR3 has 14 amino acids. The CDR3 loop is CASSWGLATDTQYF. The CDR3 nucleotides are TGTGCCAGCAGCTGGGGACTAGCCACAGATACGCAGTATTTT.

The chain links TRBV13 to TRBJ2-3; TRBD2 matches 7 bases. Germline V CDR1 and CDR2: PRHDT, FYEKMQ (reference sequence). The CDR3 has 16 amino acids. The J segment lost 1 base and the V segment lost 4 bases, leaving 8 bases of the junction unmatched. CDR3 coding DNA: TGTGCCAGCAGCTCCCCTATTACTAGCGGCACAGATACGCAGTATTTT. Translated, it gives CASSSPITSGTDTQYF.

This clone was picked up one time. This sequence joins TRBV2 and TRBJ2-7; 9 positions match TRBD2. The germline V gene has CDR1 SNHLY and CDR2 FYNNEI. The CDR3 runs 14 residues. V was clipped by 11 bases and J by 7 bases; unmatched bases: 15. The CDR3 sequence is CAGPGREGLNEQYF. The CDR3 region has the DNA TGTGCCGGCCCAGGGCGGGAGGGCCTAAATGAGCAGTACTTC.

The chain couples TRBV4-1 to TRBJ2-1, with 8 bases aligning to TRBD2. This CDR3 has 12 residues. Germline-derived CDR1 and CDR2 are MGHRA and YSYEKL. J lost 13 bases, V lost 5 bases, and 7 bases had no gene match. DNA of the CDR3: TGCGCCAGCAGCTCGGGAGGGCGAGGTCAGTTCTTC. Its translation is CASSSGGRGQFF.

This rearrangement joins TRBV6-1 to TRBJ2-3, with D uncertain. The CDR3 spans 16 residues. Germline values: CDR1 MNHNS, CDR2 SASEGT. The V gene lost 4 bases and the J gene lost 2 bases, with 16 bases spanning the gap. The CDR3 region is CASSAAVWPITDTQYF. The CDR3 bases are TGTGCCAGCAGTGCCGCGGTGTGGCCCATCACAGATACGCAGTATTTT.

This clone was picked up one time. V usage is TRBV28 and J usage is TRBJ1-1; D possibly corresponds to TRBD1 (5 bases). This CDR3 is built from 14 residues. V lost 0 bases to trimming and J lost 10 bases, with 15 bases between them. From germline, CDR1 is MDHEN and CDR2 SYDVKM. This chain's CDR3 is CASSLWQDGGGAFF. The CDR3 bases are TGTGCCAGCAGTTTATGGCAAGACGGGGGGGGAGCTTTCTTT.

The chain uses TRBV5-1 and TRBJ1-1; D gene ambiguous. The germline CDR1 and CDR2 sequences are SGHRS and YFSETQ. V was pared by 3 bases and J by 1 base, with 7 bases between. This CDR3 has 13 amino acids. In nucleotides, the CDR3 is TGCGCCAGCAGCTCGACAACGAACACTGAAGCTTTCTTT. Translating it yields CASSSTTNTEAFF.

This clone was found once. V gene TRBV5-1 combines with J gene TRBJ1-1; D may be TRBD1 (5 bases). The CDR3 covers 18 residues. V lost 2 bases, J lost 1 base, and 21 bases lay in between. Germline V lookup: CDR1 SGHRS, CDR2 YFSETQ. The CDR3 nucleotides read TGCGCCAGCAGCTTCAGGGCAAACGGGTGGCAGGGGAACACTGAAGCTTTCTTT. This translates into CASSFRANGWQGNTEAFF.

V is TRBV6-1 and J is TRBJ1-3; 9 bases are a match to TRBD1. V lost 6 bases to trimming and J lost 2 bases; unmatched junction nucleotides: 5. CDR1 MNHNS and CDR2 SASEGT come from the germline V gene. CDR3 length: 15 residues. Written as DNA, the CDR3 is TGTGCCAGCAGGGAAACAGGGGGCACTGGAAACACCATATATTTT. Translated: CASRETGGTGNTIYF.

In DNA form, the CDR3 reads TGTGCCAGCGGGAACGGAGACATCACAGATACGCAGTATTTT. Its protein is CASGNGDITDTQYF. The chain recombines TRBV10-3 with TRBJ2-3; possibly TRBD2 for D (6 bases). The V gene's germline CDR1 is ENHRY and CDR2 SYGVKD. This CDR3 spans 14 amino acids. The V gene lost 10 bases and the J gene lost 2 bases, with 16 bases spanning the gap.

CDR3 nucleotide sequence: TGTGCCAGTCGGGAGGGACAGTACAATCAGCCCCAGCATTTT. Translating it yields CASREGQYNQPQHF. The rearrangement uses TRBV2 and TRBJ1-5, with 7 bases aligning to TRBD1. This CDR3 spans 14 amino acids. Per germline, CDR1 SNHLY and CDR2 FYNNEI. J was trimmed by 3 bases and V by 9 bases; bases with no gene match: 8. Filled out from reference TRBV2 and TRBJ1-5, the complete variable domain reads EPEVTQTPSHQVTQMGQEVILRCVPISNHLYFYWYRQILGQKVEFLVSFYNNEISEKSEIFDDQFSVERPDGSNFTLKIRSTKLEDSAMYFCASREGQYNQPQHFGDGTRLSIL.

The chain recombines TRBV7-3 with TRBJ2-3; the D gene is possibly TRBD2 (5 bases). Germline V gives CDR1 SGHTA, CDR2 FQGTGA. V was trimmed by 5 bases and J by 7 bases, leaving 16 bases between them. CDR3 length equals 14 residues. The CDR3 DNA reads TGTGCCAGCAGCCCGCCCGGACTCGGACATACGCAGTATTTT. The encoded protein is CASSPPGLGHTQYF. Combining the CDR3 with reference TRBV7-3 and TRBJ2-3 gives the whole variable domain GAGVSQTPSNKVTEKGKYVELRCDPISGHTALYWYRQSLGQGPEFLIYFQGTGAADDSGLPNDRFFAVRPEGSVSTLKIQRTERGDSAVYLCASSPPGLGHTQYFGPGTRLTVL.

In its sample, this clone was seen once. The V gene is TRBV6-1, the J gene TRBJ2-7; D remains unclear. Germline CDR1 is MNHNS and CDR2 is SASEGT. The V and J ends lost 3 bases and 2 bases respectively, with 14 bases between them. The CDR3 sequence is 15 residues long. CDR3 loop: CASSDERHQPYEQYF. The CDR3 nucleotides read TGTGCCAGCAGTGACGAGCGTCACCAACCCTACGAGCAGTACTTC.